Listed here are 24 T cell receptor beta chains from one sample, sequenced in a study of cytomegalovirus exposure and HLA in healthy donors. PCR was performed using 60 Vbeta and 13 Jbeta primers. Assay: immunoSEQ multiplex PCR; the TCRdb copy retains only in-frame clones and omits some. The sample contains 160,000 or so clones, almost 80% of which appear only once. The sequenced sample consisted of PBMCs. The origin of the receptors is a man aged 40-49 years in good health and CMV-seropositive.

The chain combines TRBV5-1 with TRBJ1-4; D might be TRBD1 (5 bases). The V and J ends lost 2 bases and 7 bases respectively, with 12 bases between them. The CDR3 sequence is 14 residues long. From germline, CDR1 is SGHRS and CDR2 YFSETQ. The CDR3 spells CASSLGHGGEKLFF. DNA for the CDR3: TGCGCCAGCAGCTTAGGACACGGGGGTGAAAAACTGTTTTTT.

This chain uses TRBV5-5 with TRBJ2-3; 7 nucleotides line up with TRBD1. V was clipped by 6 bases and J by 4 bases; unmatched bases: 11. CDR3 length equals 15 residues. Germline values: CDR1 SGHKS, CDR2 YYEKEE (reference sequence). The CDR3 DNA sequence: TGTGCCAGCACCCGACCACCAACAGGGGCAGATACGCAGTATTTT. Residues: CASTRPPTGADTQYF. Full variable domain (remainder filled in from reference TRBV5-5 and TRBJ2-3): DAGVTQSPTHLIKTRGQQVTLRCSPISGHKSVSWYQQVLGQGPQFIFQYYEKEERGRGNFPDRFSARQFPNYSSELNVNALLLGDSALYLCASTRPPTGADTQYFGPGTRLTVL.

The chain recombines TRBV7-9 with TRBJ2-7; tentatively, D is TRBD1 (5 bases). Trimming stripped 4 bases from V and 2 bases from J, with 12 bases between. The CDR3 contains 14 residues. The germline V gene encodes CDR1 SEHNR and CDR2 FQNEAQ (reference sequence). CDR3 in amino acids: CASSSLQETYEQYF. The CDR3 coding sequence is TGTGCCAGCAGCTCCCTACAGGAGACCTACGAGCAGTACTTC.

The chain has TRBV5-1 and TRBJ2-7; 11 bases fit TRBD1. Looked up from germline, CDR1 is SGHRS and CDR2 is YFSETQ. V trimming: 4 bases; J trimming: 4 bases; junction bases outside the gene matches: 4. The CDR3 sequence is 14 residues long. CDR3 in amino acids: CASSGGTGGYEQYF. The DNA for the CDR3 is TGCGCCAGCAGCGGCGGGACAGGGGGTTACGAGCAGTACTTC.

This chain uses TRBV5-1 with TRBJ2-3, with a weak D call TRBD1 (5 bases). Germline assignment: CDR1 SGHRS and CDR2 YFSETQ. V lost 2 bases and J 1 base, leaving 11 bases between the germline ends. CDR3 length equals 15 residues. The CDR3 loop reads CASSFVPQGTDTQYF. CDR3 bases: TGCGCCAGCAGCTTTGTCCCACAGGGCACAGATACGCAGTATTTT. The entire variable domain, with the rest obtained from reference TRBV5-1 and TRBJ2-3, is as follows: KAGVTQTPRYLIKTRGQQVTLSCSPISGHRSVSWYQQTPGQGLQFLFEYFSETQRNKGNFPGRFSGRQFSNSRSEMNVSTLELGDSALYLCASSFVPQGTDTQYFGPGTRLTVL.

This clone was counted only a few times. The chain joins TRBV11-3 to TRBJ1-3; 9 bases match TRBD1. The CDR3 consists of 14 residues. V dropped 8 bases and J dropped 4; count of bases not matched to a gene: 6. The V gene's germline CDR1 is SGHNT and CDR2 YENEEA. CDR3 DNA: TGTGCCAGCGCCCGGGACAGGGAGGGAAACACCATATATTTT. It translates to CASARDREGNTIYF.

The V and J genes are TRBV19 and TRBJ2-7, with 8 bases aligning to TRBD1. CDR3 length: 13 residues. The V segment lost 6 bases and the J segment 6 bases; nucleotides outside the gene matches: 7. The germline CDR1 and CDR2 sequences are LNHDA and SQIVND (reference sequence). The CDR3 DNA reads TGTGCCAGTAGCGACCAGGGGGCAATCGAGCAGTACTTC. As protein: CASSDQGAIEQYF. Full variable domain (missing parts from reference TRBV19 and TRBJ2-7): DGGITQSPKYLFRKEGQNVTLSCEQNLNHDAMYWYRQDPGQGLRLIYYSQIVNDFQKGDIAEGYSVSREKKESFPLTVTSAQKNPTAFYLCASSDQGAIEQYFGPGTRLTVT.

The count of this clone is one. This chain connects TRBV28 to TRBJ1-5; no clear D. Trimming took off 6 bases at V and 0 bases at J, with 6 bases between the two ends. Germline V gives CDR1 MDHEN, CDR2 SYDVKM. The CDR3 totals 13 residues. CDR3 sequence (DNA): TGTGCCAGCAGGGAGAGTAGCAATCAGCCCCAGCATTTT. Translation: CASRESSNQPQHF.

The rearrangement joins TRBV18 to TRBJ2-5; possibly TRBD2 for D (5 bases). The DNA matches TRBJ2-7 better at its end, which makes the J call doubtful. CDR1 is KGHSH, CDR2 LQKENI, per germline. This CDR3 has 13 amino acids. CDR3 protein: CASSRGSPYEQYF. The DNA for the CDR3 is TGTGCCAGCTCACGAGGGTCCCCCTACGAGCAGTACTTC.

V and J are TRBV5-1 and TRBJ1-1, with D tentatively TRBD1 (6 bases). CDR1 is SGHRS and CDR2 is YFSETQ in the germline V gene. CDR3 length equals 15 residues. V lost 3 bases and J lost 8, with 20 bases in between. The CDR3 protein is CASSSTGQTSLEAFF. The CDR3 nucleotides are TGCGCCAGCAGCTCGACCGGACAGACCAGCTTAGAAGCTTTCTTT.

The CDR3 DNA reads as TGCGCCAGCAGCCAATACAGGGGTCCGACTTCCACTGAAGCTTTCTTT. Amino acid sequence: CASSQYRGPTSTEAFF. V gene TRBV4-1 combines with J gene TRBJ1-1; 7 positions match TRBD1. V was pared by 2 bases and J by 4 bases, with 10 bases of the junction left unmatched. This CDR3 has 16 amino acids. Germline V gene sequence: CDR1 MGHRA, CDR2 YSYEKL.

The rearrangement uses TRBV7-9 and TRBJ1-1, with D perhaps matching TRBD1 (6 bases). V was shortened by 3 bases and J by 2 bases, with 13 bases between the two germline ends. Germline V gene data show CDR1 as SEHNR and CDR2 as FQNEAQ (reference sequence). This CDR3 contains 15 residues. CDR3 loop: CASSFRGGGNTEAFF. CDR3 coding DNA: TGTGCCAGCAGCTTCAGGGGCGGGGGAAACACTGAAGCTTTCTTT.

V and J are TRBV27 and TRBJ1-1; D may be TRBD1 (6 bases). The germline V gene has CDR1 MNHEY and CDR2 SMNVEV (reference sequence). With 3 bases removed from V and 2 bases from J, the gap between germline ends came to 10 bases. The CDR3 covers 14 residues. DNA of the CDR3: TGTGCCAGCAGTTTTAACAGGGTTAACACTGAAGCTTTCTTT. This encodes CASSFNRVNTEAFF.

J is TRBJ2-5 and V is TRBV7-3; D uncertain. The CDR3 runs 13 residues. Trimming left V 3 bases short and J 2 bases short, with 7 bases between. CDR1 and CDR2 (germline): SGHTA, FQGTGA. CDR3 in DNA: TGTGCCAGCAGCTTCGGGTCACAAGAGACCCAGTACTTC. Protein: CASSFGSQETQYF.

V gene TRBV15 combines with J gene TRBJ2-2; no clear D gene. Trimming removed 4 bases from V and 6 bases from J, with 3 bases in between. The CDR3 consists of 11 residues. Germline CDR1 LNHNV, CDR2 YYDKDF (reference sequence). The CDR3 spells CATSTSGELFF. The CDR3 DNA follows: TGTGCCACCAGCACGTCCGGGGAGCTGTTTTTT.

CDR3 bases: TGCGCCAGCAGCTTGTGGGACAGCTCCTACGAGCAGTACTTC. Its protein is CASSLWDSSYEQYF. The J gene is TRBJ2-7, the V gene TRBV5-1; 7 bases fit TRBD1. Germline values: CDR1 SGHRS, CDR2 YFSETQ. The CDR3 is 14 amino acids. The junction had 1 base not matched to a gene; V was cut back by 1 base and J by 0 bases.

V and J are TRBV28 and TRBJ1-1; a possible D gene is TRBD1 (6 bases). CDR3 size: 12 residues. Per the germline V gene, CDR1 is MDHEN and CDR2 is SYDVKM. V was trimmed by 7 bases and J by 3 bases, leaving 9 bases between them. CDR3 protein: CASKGGDTEAFF. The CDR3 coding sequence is TGTGCCAGCAAAGGGGGTGACACTGAAGCTTTCTTT.

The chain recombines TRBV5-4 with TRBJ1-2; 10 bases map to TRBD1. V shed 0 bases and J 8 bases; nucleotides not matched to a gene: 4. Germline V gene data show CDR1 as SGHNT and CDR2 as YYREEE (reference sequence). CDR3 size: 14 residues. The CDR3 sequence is CASSLVGTGVGYTF. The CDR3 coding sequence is TGTGCCAGCAGCTTGGTCGGGACAGGGGTCGGCTACACCTTC.

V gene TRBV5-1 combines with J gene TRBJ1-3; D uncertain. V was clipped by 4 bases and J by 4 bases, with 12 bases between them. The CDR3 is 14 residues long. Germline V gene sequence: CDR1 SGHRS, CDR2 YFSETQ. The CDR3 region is CASSPYGSGNTIYF. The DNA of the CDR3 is TGCGCCAGCAGCCCGTACGGGTCCGGAAACACCATATATTTT. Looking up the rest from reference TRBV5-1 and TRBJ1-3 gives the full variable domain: KAGVTQTPRYLIKTRGQQVTLSCSPISGHRSVSWYQQTPGQGLQFLFEYFSETQRNKGNFPGRFSGRQFSNSRSEMNVSTLELGDSALYLCASSPYGSGNTIYFGEGSWLTVV.

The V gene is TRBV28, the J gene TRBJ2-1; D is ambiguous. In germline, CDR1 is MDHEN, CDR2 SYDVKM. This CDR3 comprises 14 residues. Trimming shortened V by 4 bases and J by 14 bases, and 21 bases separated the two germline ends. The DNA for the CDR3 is TGTGCCAGCAGTTCCACCCGAATTGGTAGAGTAGAGTTCTTC. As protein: CASSSTRIGRVEFF.

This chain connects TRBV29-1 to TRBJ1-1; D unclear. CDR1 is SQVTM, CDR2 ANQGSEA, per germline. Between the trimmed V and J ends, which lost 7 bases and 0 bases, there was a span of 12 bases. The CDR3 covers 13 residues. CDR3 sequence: CSASTHMNTEAFF. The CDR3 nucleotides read TGCAGCGCCTCCACACACATGAACACTGAAGCTTTCTTT.

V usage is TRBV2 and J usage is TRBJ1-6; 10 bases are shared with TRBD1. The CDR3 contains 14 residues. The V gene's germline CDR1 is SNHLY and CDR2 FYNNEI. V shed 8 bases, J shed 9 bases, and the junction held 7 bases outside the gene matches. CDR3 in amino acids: CASRQGAGVSPLHF. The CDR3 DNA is TGTGCCAGCCGACAGGGGGCGGGGGTTTCACCCCTCCACTTT.

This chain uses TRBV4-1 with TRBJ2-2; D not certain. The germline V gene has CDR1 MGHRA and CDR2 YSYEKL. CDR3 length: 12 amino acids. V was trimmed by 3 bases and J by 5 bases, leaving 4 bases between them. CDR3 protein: CASSHLTGELFF. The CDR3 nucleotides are TGCGCCAGCAGCCACCTTACCGGGGAGCTGTTTTTT.

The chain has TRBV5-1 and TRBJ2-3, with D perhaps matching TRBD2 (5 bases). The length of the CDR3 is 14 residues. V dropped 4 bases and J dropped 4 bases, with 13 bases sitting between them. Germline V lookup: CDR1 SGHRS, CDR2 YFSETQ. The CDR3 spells CASSAGIRADTQYF. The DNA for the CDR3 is TGCGCCAGCAGCGCCGGGATCCGGGCAGATACGCAGTATTTT. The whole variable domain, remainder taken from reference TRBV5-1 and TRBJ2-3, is KAGVTQTPRYLIKTRGQQVTLSCSPISGHRSVSWYQQTPGQGLQFLFEYFSETQRNKGNFPGRFSGRQFSNSRSEMNVSTLELGDSALYLCASSAGIRADTQYFGPGTRLTVL.